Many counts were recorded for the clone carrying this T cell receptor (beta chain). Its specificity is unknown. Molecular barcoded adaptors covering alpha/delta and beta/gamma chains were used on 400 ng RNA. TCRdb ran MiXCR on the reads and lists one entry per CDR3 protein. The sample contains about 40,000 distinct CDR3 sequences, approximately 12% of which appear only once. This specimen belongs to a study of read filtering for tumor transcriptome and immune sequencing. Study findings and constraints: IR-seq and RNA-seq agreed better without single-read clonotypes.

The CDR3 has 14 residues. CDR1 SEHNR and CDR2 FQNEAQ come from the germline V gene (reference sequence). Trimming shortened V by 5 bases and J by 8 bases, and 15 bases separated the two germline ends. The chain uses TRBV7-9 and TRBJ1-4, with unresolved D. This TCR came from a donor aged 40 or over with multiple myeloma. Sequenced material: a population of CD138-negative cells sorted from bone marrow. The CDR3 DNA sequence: TGTGCCAGCAGCGGGCCTCCACACATCGAAAAACTGTTTTTT. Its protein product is CASSGPPHIEKLFF.